Shown below are 8 T cell receptor beta chains from a single sample sequenced in a study of blood T cell repertoires in COVID-19. Produced via immunoSEQ multiplex PCR; TCRdb's table is partial and in-frame only. The repertoire has around 94,000 clones, approximately 86% of them found once; the top ten carry around 1.6%. Sequencing input: peripheral blood. All receptors derive from an elderly man with acute or convalescent COVID-19.

The sample holds one count of this clone. The chain has TRBV28 and TRBJ1-4; D is ambiguous. The germline V and J ends were trimmed by 6 bases and 6 bases, with 11 bases remaining between them. Germline CDR1 is MDHEN and CDR2 is SYDVKM. This CDR3 has 13 amino acids. CDR3 in amino acids: CASRQTGYEKLFF. DNA for the CDR3: TGTGCCAGCAGACAGACGGGATATGAAAAACTGTTTTTT. Supplemented by reference TRBV28 and TRBJ1-4, the full variable domain reads DVKVTQSSRYLVKRTGEKVFLECVQDMDHENMFWYRQDPGLGLRLIYFSYDVKMKEKGDIPEGYSVSREKKERFSLILESASTNQTSMYLCASRQTGYEKLFFGSGTQLSVL.

This clone showed up just once. The chain joins TRBV7-3 to TRBJ1-1; 9 bases align to TRBD1. The CDR3 spans 15 residues. The V segment lost 10 bases and the J segment 3 bases; nucleotides outside the gene matches: 12. The germline CDR1 and CDR2 sequences are SGHTA and FQGTGA. The CDR3 spells CAKTLQGAMDTEAFF. The CDR3 DNA follows: TGTGCCAAAACCCTACAGGGGGCGATGGACACTGAAGCTTTCTTT.

The V gene is TRBV2, the J gene TRBJ1-3; D is unresolved. The germline V gene encodes CDR1 SNHLY and CDR2 FYNNEI. Trimming shortened V by 5 bases and J by 0 bases, and 14 bases separated the two germline ends. The CDR3 runs 16 residues. CDR3 sequence reads: CASSMRQPSSGNTIYF. The CDR3 nucleotides read TGTGCCAGCAGTATGAGGCAGCCGAGCTCTGGAAACACCATATATTTT.

This rearrangement joins TRBV6-2 or TRBV6-3 to TRBJ1-1; 10 nucleotides agree with TRBD1. The CDR3 runs to 15 residues. Germline CDR1 MNHEY, CDR2 SVGEGT. Losses at the gene ends were 6 bases for V and 5 bases for J; bases not matched to a gene: 9. CDR3 sequence (DNA): TGTGCCAGCAGCGACAGGGGGCGTGGGAAAACTGAAGCTTTCTTT. Translation: CASSDRGRGKTEAFF.

This clone has just one count. V usage is TRBV27 and J usage is TRBJ1-5; TRBD1 agrees at 10 bases. Trimming took 6 bases from V and 11 from J; bases not matched to a gene: 13. There are 15 residues in the CDR3. Germline values: CDR1 MNHEY, CDR2 SMNVEV (reference sequence). The CDR3: CASRPDRGPIFAQHF. Written as DNA, the CDR3 is TGTGCCAGCAGACCTGACAGGGGGCCTATATTTGCCCAGCATTTT.

J is TRBJ2-7 and V is TRBV28, with 9 bases fitting TRBD1. V gave up 5 bases and J gave up 6 bases; unmatched junction bases: 8. CDR1 is MDHEN, CDR2 SYDVKM, per germline. CDR3 length: 14 residues. CDR3 residues: CASSPPGQGREQYF. The CDR3 DNA reads TGTGCCAGCAGTCCCCCGGGACAGGGTCGCGAGCAGTACTTC.

The chain has TRBV21-1 and TRBJ1-3. TRBV21-1 is a documented pseudogene. This CDR3 region has 16 residues. The CDR3 protein is CASSKRGLAGGNTIYF. Written as DNA, the CDR3 is TGTGCCAGCAGCAAAAGGGGACTCGCGGGTGGAAACACCATATATTTT.

The V call is TRBV5-4, the J call TRBJ1-2; D unclear. The V gene's germline CDR1 is SGHNT and CDR2 YYREEE (reference sequence). V was shortened by 4 bases and J by 3 bases, with 10 bases between the two germline ends. This CDR3 region has 13 residues. CDR3 coding DNA: TGTGCCAGCAGCCCACCCGGGGACTATGGCTACACCTTC. Translation: CASSPPGDYGYTF.